Below, 4 T cell receptor beta chains from the same sample are listed, as sequenced in a study of blood T cell repertoires in COVID-19. The protocol was immunoSEQ multiplex PCR, while the TCRdb copy is restricted to in-frame clones and leaves out a portion. The data hold roughly 340,000 clones, with 75% to 90% observed a single time. The sequenced sample was PBMCs or T cells enriched from blood (not recorded which). All receptors derive from a young man who had recovered from COVID-19.

This rearrangement joins TRBV7-9 to TRBJ2-5; D gene uncertain. The V and J ends lost 3 bases and 3 bases respectively, with 2 bases between them. CDR1 and CDR2 (germline): SEHNR, FQNEAQ (reference sequence). This CDR3 is 11 amino acids long. The DNA of the CDR3 is TGTGCCAGCAGCTTTAAAGAGACCCAGTACTTC. Translation: CASSFKETQYF.

The CDR3 is CASSWTGGNEQFF. The CDR3 nucleotides read TGTGCCAGCAGCTGGACAGGGGGTAATGAGCAGTTCTTC. This sequence joins TRBV6-4 and TRBJ2-1; 10 bases agree with TRBD1. With V trimmed by 6 bases and J by 7 bases, 3 bases remained unmatched. The germline V gene has CDR1 MRHNA and CDR2 SNTAGT. CDR3 length: 13 residues.

V and J are TRBV27 and TRBJ2-5; 10 nucleotides align to TRBD1. The germline V gene encodes CDR1 MNHEY and CDR2 SMNVEV (reference sequence). After removal of 3 bases from V and 5 bases from J, the junction contained 9 bases not matched to a gene. This CDR3 has 16 amino acids. In DNA form, the CDR3 reads TGTGCCAGCAGTTTGTCAAGACAGGGGGCCGGGGAGACCCAGTACTTC. Translation: CASSLSRQGAGETQYF.

This chain joins TRBV18 and TRBJ1-3, with TRBD1 matching 9 bases. Trimming at V came to 3 bases and at J to 0 bases, leaving 12 bases not matched to a gene. The germline gives CDR1 KGHSH, CDR2 LQKENI. CDR3 size: 19 residues. This CDR3 reads CASSPGTGHSYFSGNTIYF. The DNA for the CDR3 is TGTGCCAGCTCACCCGGGACAGGGCATTCCTACTTCTCTGGAAACACCATATATTTT.